This T cell receptor (beta chain) was sequenced in a study of shared clonotypes between healthy human individuals. Study outcomes and limitations: Generally, naive subsets (rather than memory subsets) showed larger estimated richness. Clonotypes that were shared across a few donors made up approximately 5% of naive CD4 clonotypes.

CDR1 is SGHKS, CDR2 YYEKEE, per germline (reference sequence). Trimming shortened V by 5 bases and J by 3 bases, and 16 bases separated the two germline ends. The length of the CDR3 is 15 residues. Sequencing used immunoSEQ multiplex PCR; TCRdb keeps in-frame clones, though not all of them. The sample consists of around 330,000 clones, about 74% of them appearing once. A word on this clone: Its antigen is unknown.

The sequenced sample consisted of memory CD4+ T cells sorted from blood. Subset denoted: CD45RA-negative fraction. This chain uses TRBV5-5 with TRBJ2-3; weak D call: TRBD1 (7 bases). This TCR was sampled from a man aged 25-40 years in good health. The CDR3 is CASSFSGGGTDTQYF. Written as DNA, the CDR3 is TGTGCCAGCAGTTTTTCAGGGGGAGGAACAGATACGCAGTATTTT.